Each of the 9 T cell receptor beta chains below was sequenced from the same sample in a study of T-cell reconstitution after alpha-beta-depleted transplantation in children. Unique molecular identifiers were incorporated when the TCRbeta library was constructed. TCRdb analysed the PCR reads with MiXCR anew, one entry per CDR3 protein. In the table there are about 980,000 distinct CDR3 sequences, 25% to 30% of which are singletons. Sequenced here: PBMCs, mostly from graft donor cells, sampled 360 days after TCRalphabeta/CD19-depleted stem cell transplant. These receptors came from a boy younger than two who had a stem cell transplant for SCID, so the T cells may come from the graft donor.

V usage is TRBV4-1 and J usage is TRBJ2-7; D could derive from TRBD1 or TRBD2 (6 bases each). The V and J ends lost 4 bases and 2 bases respectively, with 15 bases between them. The CDR3 has 15 amino acids. CDR1 and CDR2 (germline): MGHRA, YSYEKL. CDR3 nucleotides: TGCGCCAGCAGCCTCGGGGGCCGAGGAACCTACGAGCAGTACTTC. It specifies CASSLGGRGTYEQYF.

The J gene is TRBJ2-1, the V gene TRBV7-2; no firm D call. V was pared by 0 bases and J by 8 bases, with 14 bases between. This CDR3 is 15 amino acids long. The germline V gene has CDR1 SGHTA and CDR2 FQGNSA. The chain's CDR3 is CASSLAGPVSDEQFF. The DNA for the CDR3 is TGTGCCAGCAGCTTAGCCGGACCCGTCAGCGATGAGCAGTTCTTC.

Only a few counts were recorded for this clonotype. The chain recombines TRBV9 with TRBJ2-2; TRBD2 agrees at 13 bases. The V and J ends lost 4 bases and 4 bases, in that order; junction bases with no gene match: 7. Germline CDR1 and CDR2: SGDLS and YYNGEE. The CDR3 length is 17 residues. The CDR3 reads CASSRKGTSGVTGELFF. DNA for the CDR3: TGTGCCAGCAGCAGGAAGGGGACTAGCGGGGTCACCGGGGAGCTGTTTTTT.

The gene calls are TRBV3-1 and TRBJ2-7; TRBD2 matches at 14 bases. This CDR3 has 16 residues. Per the germline V gene, CDR1 is LGHDT and CDR2 is YNNKEL (reference sequence). V trimming: 4 bases; J trimming: 3 bases; junction bases outside the gene matches: 5. CDR3 in amino acids: CASSPGLAGVVYEQYF. The CDR3 coding sequence is TGTGCCAGCAGCCCGGGACTAGCGGGGGTAGTCTACGAGCAGTACTTC.

This chain joins TRBV4-3 and TRBJ1-1; D is unclear. From germline, CDR1 is LGHNA and CDR2 YSLEER. V lost 1 base, J lost 0 bases, and 18 bases lay in between. The CDR3 has 18 amino acids. DNA of the CDR3: TGCGCCAGCAGCCAAGGTCCTCGTAGAACAAAGATGAACACTGAAGCTTTCTTT. Translated, it gives CASSQGPRRTKMNTEAFF.

This clonotype was seen more than once but under ten times. This chain connects TRBV4-1 to TRBJ1-2, with unresolved D. CDR3 length: 15 residues. Germline assignment: CDR1 MGHRA and CDR2 YSYEKL. V dropped 0 bases and J dropped 2 bases, with 10 bases sitting between them. DNA of the CDR3: TGCGCCAGCAGCCAAGATCTCGGCCTAAACTATGGCTACACCTTC. As protein: CASSQDLGLNYGYTF.

V is TRBV19 and J is TRBJ1-5; 7 nucleotides line up with TRBD1. Germline V CDR1 and CDR2: LNHDA, SQIVND (reference sequence). V lost 6 bases, J lost 2 bases, and 16 bases stayed unmatched. The CDR3 covers 18 residues. CDR3 nucleotides: TGTGCCAGTAGAGACCTCCCCAAAAACAGGGGAGGCAATCAGCCCCAGCATTTT. Translating gives CASRDLPKNRGGNQPQHF.

This clonotype has just a few counts. The rearrangement uses TRBV19 and TRBJ2-7; 7 nucleotides match TRBD1. CDR3 length: 15 amino acids. The junction had 10 bases not matched to a gene; V was cut back by 6 bases and J by 2 bases. CDR1 and CDR2 from the germline V gene are LNHDA and SQIVND (reference sequence). CDR3 residues: CASRSRDSRPYEQYF. The CDR3 bases are TGTGCCAGTAGATCCCGGGACAGCCGACCCTACGAGCAGTACTTC.

The chain employs TRBV25-1 and TRBJ1-1; 8 nucleotides match TRBD1. V gave up 4 bases and J gave up 3 bases; unmatched junction bases: 7. In germline, CDR1 is MGHDK, CDR2 SYGVNS. CDR3 length equals 15 residues. CDR3 in DNA: TGTGCCAGCAGTGTGGGACAGGAGGTCTACACTGAAGCTTTCTTT. Protein sequence: CASSVGQEVYTEAFF.